The 22 T cell receptor beta chains listed next were all sequenced from one sample in a study of T cells in Graves' hyperthyroidism and ophthalmopathy. TCR beta CDR3 regions were amplified from RNA transcripts. First-round RT-PCR targeting the TCR CDR3 was performed with the HTBI primer set. Via MiXCR, TCRdb re-called the multiplex PCR reads, giving one row per CDR3 protein. The data show some 250,000 distinct CDR3 sequences, more than 12% seen once. The sequencing sample was made of blood. Source of these receptors: a woman in her thirties or forties with Graves' hyperthyroidism that later progressed to Graves' ophthalmopathy.

The chain combines TRBV28 with TRBJ1-2; 7 bases fit TRBD1. The germline V gene has CDR1 MDHEN and CDR2 SYDVKM. The J segment lost 8 bases and the V segment lost 5 bases, leaving 11 bases of the junction unmatched. This CDR3 comprises 14 residues. The CDR3 DNA sequence: TGTGCCAGCAGTCCAAGAGACAGGGTGGGAGGCTACACCTTC. It is translated as CASSPRDRVGGYTF.

This clonotype has more than one count but fewer than ten. The gene calls are TRBV5-1 and TRBJ2-2; no clear D gene. CDR1 SGHRS and CDR2 YFSETQ come from the germline V gene. This CDR3 is 18 amino acids long. Trimming stripped 0 bases from V and 0 bases from J, with 15 bases between. CDR3 residues: CASSLAGWGFANTGELFF. As DNA, the CDR3 is TGCGCCAGCAGCTTGGCCGGGTGGGGTTTCGCGAACACCGGGGAGCTGTTTTTT. Looking up the rest from reference TRBV5-1 and TRBJ2-2 gives the full variable domain: KAGVTQTPRYLIKTRGQQVTLSCSPISGHRSVSWYQQTPGQGLQFLFEYFSETQRNKGNFPGRFSGRQFSNSRSEMNVSTLELGDSALYLCASSLAGWGFANTGELFFGEGSRLTVL.

This clonotype was seen many times. The chain carries TRBV7-2 and TRBJ1-1; D possibly corresponds to TRBD1 (6 bases). Germline-derived CDR1 and CDR2 are SGHTA and FQGNSA. Trimming pared 3 bases from V and 5 bases from J, leaving 16 bases between. The CDR3 covers 15 residues. The CDR3 coding sequence is TGTGCCAGCAGCTTGGGGGGCGGAGTAGGGACTGAAGCTTTCTTT. It translates to CASSLGGGVGTEAFF. Full variable domain (outside the CDR3, taken from reference TRBV7-2 and TRBJ1-1): GAGVSQSPSNKVTEKGKDVELRCDPISGHTALYWYRQSLGQGLEFLIYFQGNSAPDKSGLPSDRFSAERTGGSVSTLTIQRTQQEDSAVYLCASSLGGGVGTEAFFGQGTRLTVV.

J is TRBJ2-5 and V is TRBV20-1; D is ambiguous. CDR3 length: 15 residues. Germline lookup yields CDR1 DFQATT and CDR2 SNEGSKA (reference sequence). V was cut by 5 bases and J by 2 bases, with 18 bases left in between. The DNA for the CDR3 is TGCAGTGCTGGCCCGCGTCTAAAGATACAAGAGACCCAGTACTTC. This translates into CSAGPRLKIQETQYF.

This clonotype has a count of ten or more. The chain joins TRBV11-1 to TRBJ2-5; 7 nucleotides align to TRBD2. Trimming cost V 8 bases and J 2 bases; bases outside gene matches: 8. Germline loops: CDR1 SGHAT, CDR2 FQDESV (reference sequence). CDR3 length: 14 residues. The CDR3: CASRRDYTQETQYF. In DNA form, the CDR3 reads TGTGCCAGCCGCAGGGACTACACACAAGAGACCCAGTACTTC.

This clonotype was counted many times. The chain is built from TRBV2 and TRBJ2-2, with D maybe TRBD1 (6 bases). Germline CDR1 is SNHLY and CDR2 is FYNNEI. V shed 9 bases and J shed 4 bases, with 18 bases lying between them. CDR3 size: 15 residues. The chain's CDR3 is CARPRTDSGTGELFF. In DNA form, the CDR3 reads TGTGCCAGACCCCGGACAGACTCGGGCACCGGGGAGCTGTTTTTT.

This clonotype was recorded many times. This chain uses TRBV7-9 with TRBJ2-1, with D uncertain. CDR1 and CDR2 from the germline V gene are SEHNR and FQNEAQ (reference sequence). The V and J ends lost 8 bases and 6 bases respectively, with 5 bases between them. This CDR3 comprises 10 residues. The chain's CDR3 is CASGSNEQFF. The CDR3 region has the DNA TGTGCCAGCGGCAGCAATGAGCAGTTCTTC.

The sample holds a few counts of this clonotype. This chain connects TRBV12-3 or TRBV12-4 to TRBJ1-2; no clear D gene. The CDR3 is 13 amino acids. V was shortened by 6 bases and J by 9 bases, with 17 bases between the two germline ends. CDR3: CASSRTSTSRYTF. CDR3 coding DNA: TGTGCCAGCAGCCGCACTTCCACATCTCGCTACACCTTC.

This clonotype was detected many times. The chain is built from TRBV12-3 or TRBV12-4 and TRBJ2-5, with D perhaps assigned TRBD1 or TRBD2 (5 bases each). This CDR3 has 14 amino acids. V lost 8 bases and J lost 5, with 18 bases in between. CDR3 residues: CASSPRGAMETQYF. The CDR3, as DNA: TGTGCCAGCTCCCCCCGAGGGGCGATGGAGACCCAGTACTTC.

This clonotype was counted many times. This chain joins TRBV12-3 or TRBV12-4 and TRBJ2-3; the match to TRBD2 covers 10 bases. The CDR3 totals 14 residues. With V trimmed by 3 bases and J by 5 bases, 2 bases remained unmatched. CDR3 loop: CASSFVAGGDTQYF. The CDR3 nucleotides are TGTGCCAGCAGTTTTGTAGCGGGAGGAGATACGCAGTATTTT.

This clonotype was detected ten times or more. The V call is TRBV7-2, the J call TRBJ2-3; D is undetermined. Germline V gene sequence: CDR1 SGHTA, CDR2 FQGNSA. Trimming took off 5 bases at V and 1 base at J, with 4 bases between the two ends. CDR3 length equals 12 residues. The CDR3 DNA follows: TGTGCCAGCAGCCTACGCACAGATACGCAGTATTTT. Residues: CASSLRTDTQYF.

In its sample, this clonotype was seen many times. The chain links TRBV18 to TRBJ2-3, with D perhaps TRBD2 (6 bases). Trimming took off 2 bases at V and 1 base at J, with 13 bases between the two ends. This CDR3 has 16 amino acids. Germline V gives CDR1 KGHSH, CDR2 LQKENI. The DNA for the CDR3 is TGTGCCAGCTCACCAAGCGCCGGGGGACGCACAGATACGCAGTATTTT. Translation: CASSPSAGGRTDTQYF.

This clonotype has a count of ten or more. The V call is TRBV9, the J call TRBJ2-7, with D unclear. Germline assignment: CDR1 SGDLS and CDR2 YYNGEE. This CDR3 has 13 amino acids. Trimming cost V 3 bases and J 2 bases, with 9 bases left between them. In DNA, the CDR3 is TGTGCCAGCAGCGATGGCCGGACCTACGAGCAGTACTTC. Protein product: CASSDGRTYEQYF.

This clonotype was found many times. DNA for the CDR3: TGTGCCAGCAGCTTAGAGGCGACACGATGGAACATTCAGTACTTC. It encodes CASSLEATRWNIQYF. The genes are TRBV11-2 and TRBJ2-4; D is unclear. This CDR3 is 15 amino acids long. CDR1 SGHAT and CDR2 FQNNGV come from the germline V gene. V dropped 0 bases and J dropped 7 bases, with 13 bases sitting between them.

This clonotype was picked up a small number of times. CDR3 in amino acids: CSARVQGSNQPQHF. CDR3 nucleotides: TGCAGTGCTAGAGTTCAGGGGAGCAATCAGCCCCAGCATTTT. The genes are TRBV20-1 and TRBJ1-5; a possible D gene is TRBD1 (6 bases). V lost 1 base, J lost 1 base, and 8 bases lay in between. CDR1 and CDR2 (germline): DFQATT, SNEGSKA (reference sequence). The CDR3 has 14 amino acids.

V is TRBV4-2 and J is TRBJ1-1; perhaps TRBD1 as D (5 bases). This CDR3 spans 17 amino acids. Trimming took off 0 bases at V and 4 bases at J, with 18 bases between the two ends. Germline-derived CDR1 and CDR2 are LGHNA and YNFKEQ. The CDR3 coding sequence is TGTGCCAGCAGCCAAGATCGTGGGGCAGGGTCGGGCACTGAAGCTTTCTTT. Its protein is CASSQDRGAGSGTEAFF.

The chain links TRBV7-2 to TRBJ1-1; the D is unclear. The V end was cut by 6 bases, the J end by 3 bases, with 11 bases between. The germline gives CDR1 SGHTA, CDR2 FQGNSA. The CDR3 is made up of 13 amino acids. The CDR3 spells CASSSGPHTEAFF. The CDR3 DNA is TGTGCCAGCAGTAGCGGACCACACACTGAAGCTTTCTTT. The whole variable domain, remainder taken from reference TRBV7-2 and TRBJ1-1, is GAGVSQSPSNKVTEKGKDVELRCDPISGHTALYWYRQSLGQGLEFLIYFQGNSAPDKSGLPSDRFSAERTGGSVSTLTIQRTQQEDSAVYLCASSSGPHTEAFFGQGTRLTVV.

This clonotype was picked up many times. V and J are TRBV10-3 and TRBJ2-1, with 10 bases matching TRBD2. Trimming removed 6 bases from V and 0 bases from J; junction bases left unmatched: 8. Per the germline V gene, CDR1 is ENHRY and CDR2 is SYGVKD. The CDR3 runs to 17 residues. CDR3 loop: CAISGAASGSSYNEQFF. The CDR3 DNA is TGTGCCATCAGCGGGGCGGCTAGCGGGAGCTCCTACAATGAGCAGTTCTTC.

This clonotype was found a few times. The rearrangement joins TRBV30 to TRBJ2-1; D gene ambiguous. Looked up from germline, CDR1 is GTSNPN and CDR2 is SVGIG (reference sequence). Between the trimmed V and J ends, which lost 1 base and 6 bases, there was a span of 4 bases. This CDR3 contains 11 residues. Here the CDR3 reads CAWSESNEQFF. The CDR3 bases are TGTGCCTGGAGTGAGAGCAATGAGCAGTTCTTC.

This clonotype was detected ten times or more. The chain carries TRBV28 and TRBJ1-3; 8 nucleotides match TRBD1. Looked up from germline, CDR1 is MDHEN and CDR2 is SYDVKM. The trim removed 2 bases at V and 4 bases at J, leaving 10 bases unmatched. The CDR3 is made up of 17 amino acids. CDR3 sequence (DNA): TGTGCCAGCAGTTTAAAAACCAGGGGGCGGTGGGGAAACACCATATATTTT. This codes for CASSLKTRGRWGNTIYF.

This clonotype has ten or more counts. The chain carries TRBV20-1 and TRBJ1-1, with TRBD1 as a possible D gene (6 bases). Germline-derived CDR1 and CDR2 are DFQATT and SNEGSKA (reference sequence). With 6 bases removed from V and 0 bases from J, the gap between germline ends came to 17 bases. This CDR3 has 15 residues. In nucleotides, the CDR3 is TGCAGTGCCCCCTCTCGACAGGTTCTGAACACTGAAGCTTTCTTT. Residues: CSAPSRQVLNTEAFF.

At least ten counts were recorded for this clonotype. The chain employs TRBV2 and TRBJ2-2; TRBD2 aligns across 7 bases. V shed 7 bases and J 7 bases; nucleotides not matched to a gene: 21. The germline V gene has CDR1 SNHLY and CDR2 FYNNEI. This CDR3 contains 18 residues. CDR3 amino acids: CASMGRTWASGANGELFF. The DNA for the CDR3 is TGTGCCAGCATGGGACGGACTTGGGCTAGCGGAGCCAACGGGGAGCTGTTTTTT.